This is a list of T cell receptor beta chains from one sample in a study of CD8+ T cells in alopecia areata. Repertoires were generated with immunoSEQ multiplex PCR, while TCRdb's copy carries only in-frame clones and drops some. The sample lists 150,000 to 200,000 clones; roughly 50% were seen once. Here the sequenced sample was CD4+ T cells sorted from blood, taken at week 56, from a patient treated with tofacitinib. The source of these receptors is a human donor with alopecia areata. CDR3s leave out the opening cysteine and the closing phenylalanine or tryptophan. Each record gives: clone size, J gene, V gene, CDR3 protein. Clone size, where shown, is once, few, many, or a class for clones that have expanded.

clone_size: few; j_call: TRBJ1-2; v_call: TRBV28; cdr3_aa: ASSLRDSNYGYT
clone_size: NA; j_call: TRBJ2-3; v_call: TRBV28; cdr3_aa: ASRDGDRGYPDTQY
clone_size: NA; j_call: TRBJ2-7; v_call: TRBV7-2; cdr3_aa: ASSPQSGGGSYEQY
clone_size: NA; j_call: TRBJ2-7; v_call: TRBV7-2; cdr3_aa: ASSLGGGLSYEQY
clone_size: NA; j_call: TRBJ2-1; v_call: TRBV5-1; cdr3_aa: ASSLAVRNEQF
clone_size: NA; j_call: TRBJ2-7; v_call: TRBV15; cdr3_aa: ATARDSGWEQY
clone_size: NA; j_call: TRBJ1-2; v_call: TRBV29-1; cdr3_aa: SVGLQFAT
clone_size: NA; j_call: TRBJ2-1; v_call: TRBV29-1; cdr3_aa: SSAGAYNEQF
clone_size: NA; j_call: TRBJ1-2; v_call: TRBV29-1; cdr3_aa: SVLGHPGYT
clone_size: NA; j_call: TRBJ1-1; v_call: TRBV19; cdr3_aa: ASSMSNRGRTEAF
clone_size: NA; j_call: TRBJ1-3; v_call: TRBV25-1; cdr3_aa: ASSEYGSGNTIY
clone_size: NA; j_call: TRBJ2-4; v_call: TRBV5-1; cdr3_aa: ASSADRGAIQY
clone_size: NA; j_call: TRBJ2-5; v_call: TRBV30; cdr3_aa: AWRGETQY
clone_size: NA; j_call: TRBJ2-2; v_call: TRBV14; cdr3_aa: ASSHVVEQWNTGELF
clone_size: few; j_call: TRBJ2-1; v_call: TRBV5-1; cdr3_aa: ASSLGVPGNNEQF
clone_size: few; j_call: TRBJ2-5; v_call: TRBV5-1; cdr3_aa: ASSFGSQETQY
clone_size: NA; j_call: TRBJ1-1; v_call: TRBV29-1; cdr3_aa: SVQGKMNTEAF
clone_size: NA; j_call: TRBJ2-5; v_call: TRBV12-5; cdr3_aa: ASGPGWNKETQY
clone_size: NA; j_call: TRBJ1-2; v_call: TRBV7-9; cdr3_aa: ASSPRGRSNYGYT
clone_size: few; j_call: TRBJ1-1; v_call: TRBV29-1; cdr3_aa: SVADRGFTEAF
clone_size: NA; j_call: TRBJ1-4; v_call: TRBV7-9; cdr3_aa: ASSLYGEKLF
clone_size: few; j_call: TRBJ2-7; v_call: TRBV5-1; cdr3_aa: ASSPGLGTYEQY
clone_size: NA; j_call: TRBJ2-3; v_call: TRBV30; cdr3_aa: AWSRPGLAGPGDTQY
clone_size: NA; j_call: TRBJ2-3; v_call: TRBV7-9; cdr3_aa: ASSQGSTDTQY
clone_size: NA; j_call: TRBJ1-5; v_call: TRBV19; cdr3_aa: ASSIGVGQPQH
clone_size: NA; j_call: TRBJ2-7; v_call: TRBV6-5; cdr3_aa: AIGDRGYEQY
clone_size: few; j_call: TRBJ2-5; v_call: TRBV4-2; cdr3_aa: ASSQGGPGETQY
clone_size: NA; j_call: TRBJ1-1; v_call: TRBV30; cdr3_aa: AWFRTGNTEAF
clone_size: NA; j_call: TRBJ2-2; v_call: TRBV27; cdr3_aa: ASSVDRRTGELF
clone_size: few; j_call: TRBJ2-5; v_call: TRBV7-2; cdr3_aa: ASSLHSGTQY
clone_size: few; j_call: TRBJ1-1; v_call: TRBV5-1; cdr3_aa: ASSLGGRVGTTEAF
clone_size: NA; j_call: TRBJ2-1; v_call: TRBV30; cdr3_aa: AWSPPRGRESYNEQF
clone_size: few; j_call: TRBJ2-1; v_call: TRBV30; cdr3_aa: AWSVLWGDEQF
clone_size: NA; j_call: TRBJ1-4; v_call: TRBV25-1; cdr3_aa: ASSYRDRNEKLF
clone_size: few; j_call: TRBJ2-3; v_call: TRBV11-2; cdr3_aa: ASSLGAGANTDTQY
clone_size: NA; j_call: TRBJ1-4; v_call: TRBV7-3; cdr3_aa: ASSSGAVGTFNEKLF
clone_size: NA; j_call: TRBJ2-1; v_call: TRBV14; cdr3_aa: ASSPLGTSGGAHEQF
clone_size: NA; j_call: TRBJ1-1; v_call: TRBV29-1; cdr3_aa: SVEQVLNTEAF
clone_size: NA; j_call: TRBJ1-2; v_call: TRBV27; cdr3_aa: ASSLGKTYGYT
clone_size: NA; j_call: TRBJ2-7; v_call: TRBV29-1; cdr3_aa: SVPTLAGGGYEQY
clone_size: NA; j_call: TRBJ2-2; v_call: TRBV7-8; cdr3_aa: ASRIGTGNTGELF
clone_size: NA; j_call: TRBJ2-2; v_call: TRBV5-1; cdr3_aa: ASSLLTDTGELF
clone_size: NA; j_call: TRBJ1-2; v_call: TRBV13; cdr3_aa: ASTPTQGAVYT